What follows is one T cell receptor beta chain and its context. CDR3 length equals 15 residues. The germline V gene encodes CDR1 SGHAT and CDR2 FQNNGV. The trim removed 3 bases at V and 4 bases at J, leaving 7 bases unmatched. The data are from a study of cytomegalovirus exposure and HLA in healthy donors. The study ran its PCR with 60 Vbeta and 13 Jbeta primers. Clones were sequenced by immunoSEQ multiplex PCR, and TCRdb holds only the in-frame ones, with some missing. The profile shows more than 90,000 clones, roughly 80% of them singletons. The clonotype comes from a man aged 25-45 years in good health and CMV-seropositive. V gene TRBV11-2 combines with J gene TRBJ2-3; TRBD2 matches 7 bases. Sequencing was done on a sample of PBMCs. The CDR3 here is CASSLGGSRSDTQYF. CDR3 nucleotides: TGTGCCAGCAGCTTGGGCGGGAGCCGGTCAGATACGCAGTATTTT.